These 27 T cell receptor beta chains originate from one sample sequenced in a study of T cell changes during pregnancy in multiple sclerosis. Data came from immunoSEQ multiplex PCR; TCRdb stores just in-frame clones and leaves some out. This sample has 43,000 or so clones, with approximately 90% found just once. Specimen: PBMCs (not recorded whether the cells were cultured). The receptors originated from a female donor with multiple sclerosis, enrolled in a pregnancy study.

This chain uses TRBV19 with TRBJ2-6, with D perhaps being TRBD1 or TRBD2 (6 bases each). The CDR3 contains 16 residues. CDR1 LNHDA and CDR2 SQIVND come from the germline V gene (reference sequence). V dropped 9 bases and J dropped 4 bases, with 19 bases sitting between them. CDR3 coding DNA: TGTGCCAGCACCCCCGACGGGGGCGCCGGGGCCAACGTCCTGACTTTC. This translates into CASTPDGGAGANVLTF. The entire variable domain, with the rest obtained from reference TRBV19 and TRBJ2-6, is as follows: DGGITQSPKYLFRKEGQNVTLSCEQNLNHDAMYWYRQDPGQGLRLIYYSQIVNDFQKGDIAEGYSVSREKKESFPLTVTSAQKNPTAFYLCASTPDGGAGANVLTFGAGSRLTVL.

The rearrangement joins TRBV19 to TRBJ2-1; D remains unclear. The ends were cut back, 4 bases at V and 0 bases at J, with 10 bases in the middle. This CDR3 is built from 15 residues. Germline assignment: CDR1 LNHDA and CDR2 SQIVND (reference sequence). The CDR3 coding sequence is TGTGCCAGTAGTACGAGGCTGGCCTCCTACAATGAGCAGTTCTTC. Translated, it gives CASSTRLASYNEQFF.

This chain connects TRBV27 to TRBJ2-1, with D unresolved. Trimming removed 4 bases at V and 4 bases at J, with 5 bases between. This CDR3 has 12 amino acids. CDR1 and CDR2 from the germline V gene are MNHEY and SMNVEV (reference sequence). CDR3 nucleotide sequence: TGTGCCAGCAGTTACGGTTACAATGAGCAGTTCTTC. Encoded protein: CASSYGYNEQFF.

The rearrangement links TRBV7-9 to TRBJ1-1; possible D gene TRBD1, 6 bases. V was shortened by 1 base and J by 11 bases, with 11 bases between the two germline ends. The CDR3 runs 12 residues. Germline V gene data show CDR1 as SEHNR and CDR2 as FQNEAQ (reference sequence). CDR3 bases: TGTGCCAGCAGCTTAGAACAGGGCGGCGCTTTCTTT. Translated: CASSLEQGGAFF.

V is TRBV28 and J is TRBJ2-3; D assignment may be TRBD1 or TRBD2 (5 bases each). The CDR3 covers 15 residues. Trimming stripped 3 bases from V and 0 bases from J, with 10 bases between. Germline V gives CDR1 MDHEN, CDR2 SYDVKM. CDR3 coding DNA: TGTGCCAGCAGTTTGGGGGACCCAAGCACAGATACGCAGTATTTT. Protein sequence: CASSLGDPSTDTQYF.

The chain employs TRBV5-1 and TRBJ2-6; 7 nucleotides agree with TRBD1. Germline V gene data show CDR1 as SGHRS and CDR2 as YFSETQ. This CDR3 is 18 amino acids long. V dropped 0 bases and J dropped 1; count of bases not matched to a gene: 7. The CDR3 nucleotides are TGCGCCAGCAGCTTGGCCGAGGGGGCACCATCTGGGGCCAACGTCCTGACTTTC. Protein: CASSLAEGAPSGANVLTF.

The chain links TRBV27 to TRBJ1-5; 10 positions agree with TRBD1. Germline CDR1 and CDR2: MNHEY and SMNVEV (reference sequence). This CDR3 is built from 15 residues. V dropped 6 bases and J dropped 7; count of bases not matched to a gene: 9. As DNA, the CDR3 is TGTGCCAGCAGCTCTGACAGGGGGCGCGTACAGCCCCAGCATTTT. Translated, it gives CASSSDRGRVQPQHF.

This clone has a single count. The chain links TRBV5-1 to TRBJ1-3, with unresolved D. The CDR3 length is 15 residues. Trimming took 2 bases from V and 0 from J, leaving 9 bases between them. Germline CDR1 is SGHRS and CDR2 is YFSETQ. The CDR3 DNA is TGCGCCAGCAGCTTTGACGGAAGCTCTGGAAACACCATATATTTT. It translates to CASSFDGSSGNTIYF.

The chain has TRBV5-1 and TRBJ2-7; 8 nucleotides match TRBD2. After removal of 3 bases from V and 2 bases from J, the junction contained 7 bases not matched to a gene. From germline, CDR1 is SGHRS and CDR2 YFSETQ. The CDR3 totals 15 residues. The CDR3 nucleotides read TGCGCCAGCAGCTCTCTAGCGGGCATCACCTACGAGCAGTACTTC. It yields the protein CASSSLAGITYEQYF. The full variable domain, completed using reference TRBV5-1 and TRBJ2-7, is KAGVTQTPRYLIKTRGQQVTLSCSPISGHRSVSWYQQTPGQGLQFLFEYFSETQRNKGNFPGRFSGRQFSNSRSEMNVSTLELGDSALYLCASSSLAGITYEQYFGPGTRLTVT.

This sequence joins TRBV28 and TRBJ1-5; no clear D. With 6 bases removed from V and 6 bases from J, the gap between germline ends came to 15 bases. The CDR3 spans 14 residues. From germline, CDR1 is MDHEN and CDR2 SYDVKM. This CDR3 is CASSRPGFPQPQHF. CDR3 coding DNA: TGTGCCAGCAGCCGACCGGGGTTCCCTCAGCCCCAGCATTTT.

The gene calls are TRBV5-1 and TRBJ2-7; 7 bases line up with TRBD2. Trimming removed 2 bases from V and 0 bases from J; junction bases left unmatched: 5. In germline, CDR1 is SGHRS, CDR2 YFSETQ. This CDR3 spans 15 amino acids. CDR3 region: CASSFGGSSSYEQYF. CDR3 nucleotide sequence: TGCGCCAGCAGCTTCGGCGGGAGTAGCTCCTACGAGCAGTACTTC.

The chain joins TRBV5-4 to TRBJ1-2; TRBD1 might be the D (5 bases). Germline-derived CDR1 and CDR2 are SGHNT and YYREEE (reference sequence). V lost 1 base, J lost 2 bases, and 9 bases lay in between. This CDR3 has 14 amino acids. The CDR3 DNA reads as TGTGCCAGCAGCTTGTCAAGGGGCAACTATGGCTACACCTTC. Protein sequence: CASSLSRGNYGYTF.

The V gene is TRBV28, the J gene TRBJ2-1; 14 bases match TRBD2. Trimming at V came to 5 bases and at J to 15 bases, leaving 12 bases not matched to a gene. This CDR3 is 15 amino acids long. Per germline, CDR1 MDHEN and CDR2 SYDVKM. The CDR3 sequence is CASSPGTSGSSVGFF. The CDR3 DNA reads TGTGCCAGCAGTCCGGGGACTAGCGGGAGTTCGGTGGGGTTCTTC.

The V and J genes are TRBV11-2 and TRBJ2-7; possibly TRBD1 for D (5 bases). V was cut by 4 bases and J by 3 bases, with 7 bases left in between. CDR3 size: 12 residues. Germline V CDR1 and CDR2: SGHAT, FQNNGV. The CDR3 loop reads CASSSDSYEQYF. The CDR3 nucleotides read TGTGCCAGCAGCTCCGACAGCTACGAGCAGTACTTC.

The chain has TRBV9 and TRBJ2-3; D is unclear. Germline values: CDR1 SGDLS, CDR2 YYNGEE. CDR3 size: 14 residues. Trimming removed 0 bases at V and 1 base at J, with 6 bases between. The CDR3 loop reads CASSVDRGTDTQYF. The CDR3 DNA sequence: TGTGCCAGCAGCGTAGATAGGGGCACAGATACGCAGTATTTT. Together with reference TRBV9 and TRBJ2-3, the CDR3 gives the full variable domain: DSGVTQTPKHLITATGQRVTLRCSPRSGDLSVYWYQQSLDQGLQFLIQYYNGEERAKGNILERFSAQQFPDLHSELNLSSLELGDSALYFCASSVDRGTDTQYFGPGTRLTVL.

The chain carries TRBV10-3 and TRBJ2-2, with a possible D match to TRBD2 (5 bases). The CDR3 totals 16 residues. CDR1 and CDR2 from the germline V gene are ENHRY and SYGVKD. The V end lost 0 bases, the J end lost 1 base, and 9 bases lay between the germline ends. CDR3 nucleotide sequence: TGTGCCATCAGTGAGTCCCCTAGCCGGAACACCGGGGAGCTGTTTTTT. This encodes CAISESPSRNTGELFF.

Here the CDR3 reads CASSLVASSYGYTF. The CDR3 nucleotides read TGTGCCAGCAGCTTAGTCGCGAGCTCCTATGGCTACACCTTC. The rearrangement uses TRBV11-2 and TRBJ1-2; D remains unclear. Germline loops: CDR1 SGHAT, CDR2 FQNNGV. CDR3 length: 14 residues. V was clipped by 1 base and J by 4 bases, with 10 bases between them.

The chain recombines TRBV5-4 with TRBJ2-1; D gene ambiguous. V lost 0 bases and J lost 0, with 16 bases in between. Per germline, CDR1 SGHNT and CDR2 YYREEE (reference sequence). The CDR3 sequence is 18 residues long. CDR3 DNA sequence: TGTGCCAGCAGCTTGGGGTCTCCTCCGGATAGCTCCTACAATGAGCAGTTCTTC. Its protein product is CASSLGSPPDSSYNEQFF.

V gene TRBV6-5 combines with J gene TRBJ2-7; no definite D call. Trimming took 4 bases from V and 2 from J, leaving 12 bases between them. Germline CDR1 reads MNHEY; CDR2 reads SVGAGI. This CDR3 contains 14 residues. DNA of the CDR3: TGTGCCAGCAGTTCCACGACTGGGACCTACGAGCAGTACTTC. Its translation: CASSSTTGTYEQYF.

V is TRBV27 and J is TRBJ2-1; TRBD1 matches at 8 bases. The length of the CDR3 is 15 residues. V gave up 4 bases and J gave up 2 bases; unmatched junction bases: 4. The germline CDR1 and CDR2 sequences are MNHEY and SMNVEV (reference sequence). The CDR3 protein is CASSWGQEAYNEQFF. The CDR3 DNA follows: TGTGCCAGCAGTTGGGGACAGGAGGCCTACAATGAGCAGTTCTTC.

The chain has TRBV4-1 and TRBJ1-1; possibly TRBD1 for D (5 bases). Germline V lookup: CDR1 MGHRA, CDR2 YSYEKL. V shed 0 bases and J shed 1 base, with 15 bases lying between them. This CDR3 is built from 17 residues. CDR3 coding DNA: TGCGCCAGCAGCCAAGAGGCAGGGTGGCTTACGAACACTGAAGCTTTCTTT. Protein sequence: CASSQEAGWLTNTEAFF.

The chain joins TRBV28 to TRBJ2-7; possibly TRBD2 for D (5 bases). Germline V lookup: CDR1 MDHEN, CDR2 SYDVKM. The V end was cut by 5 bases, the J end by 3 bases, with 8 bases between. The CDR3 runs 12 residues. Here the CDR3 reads CASSSGDYEQYF. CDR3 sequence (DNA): TGTGCCAGCAGTAGCGGAGACTACGAGCAGTACTTC.

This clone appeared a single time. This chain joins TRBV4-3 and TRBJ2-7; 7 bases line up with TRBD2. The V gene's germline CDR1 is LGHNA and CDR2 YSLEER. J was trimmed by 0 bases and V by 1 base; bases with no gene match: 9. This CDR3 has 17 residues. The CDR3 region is CASSQVFSLADSYEQYF. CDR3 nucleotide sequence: TGCGCCAGCAGCCAAGTTTTCAGTCTAGCGGACTCCTACGAGCAGTACTTC.

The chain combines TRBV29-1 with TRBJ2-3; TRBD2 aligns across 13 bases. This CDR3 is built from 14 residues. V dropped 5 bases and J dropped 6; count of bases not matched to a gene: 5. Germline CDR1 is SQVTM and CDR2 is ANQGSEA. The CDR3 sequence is CSVHGLAGADTQYF. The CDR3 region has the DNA TGCAGCGTTCACGGACTAGCGGGAGCGGATACGCAGTATTTT.

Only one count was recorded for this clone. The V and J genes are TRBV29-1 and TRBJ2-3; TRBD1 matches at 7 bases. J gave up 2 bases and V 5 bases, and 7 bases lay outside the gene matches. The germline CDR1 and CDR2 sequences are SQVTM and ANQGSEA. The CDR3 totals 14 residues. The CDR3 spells CSVTDRVNTDTQYF. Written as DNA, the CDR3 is TGCAGCGTTACCGACAGGGTCAACACAGATACGCAGTATTTT.

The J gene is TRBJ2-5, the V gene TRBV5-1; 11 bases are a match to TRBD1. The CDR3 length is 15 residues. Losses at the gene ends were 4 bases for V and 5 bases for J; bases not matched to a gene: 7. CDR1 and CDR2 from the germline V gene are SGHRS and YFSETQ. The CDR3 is CASSTIRDRGETQYF. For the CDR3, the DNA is TGCGCCAGCAGCACCATACGGGACAGGGGGGAGACCCAGTACTTC.

The CDR3: CASSNGPGANVLTF. The CDR3 DNA sequence: TGTGCCAGCTCCAATGGGCCTGGGGCCAACGTCCTGACTTTC. This chain connects TRBV18 to TRBJ2-6, with D unresolved. The CDR3 sequence is 14 residues long. Germline CDR1 KGHSH, CDR2 LQKENI. The ends were cut back, 6 bases at V and 2 bases at J, with 8 bases in the middle.